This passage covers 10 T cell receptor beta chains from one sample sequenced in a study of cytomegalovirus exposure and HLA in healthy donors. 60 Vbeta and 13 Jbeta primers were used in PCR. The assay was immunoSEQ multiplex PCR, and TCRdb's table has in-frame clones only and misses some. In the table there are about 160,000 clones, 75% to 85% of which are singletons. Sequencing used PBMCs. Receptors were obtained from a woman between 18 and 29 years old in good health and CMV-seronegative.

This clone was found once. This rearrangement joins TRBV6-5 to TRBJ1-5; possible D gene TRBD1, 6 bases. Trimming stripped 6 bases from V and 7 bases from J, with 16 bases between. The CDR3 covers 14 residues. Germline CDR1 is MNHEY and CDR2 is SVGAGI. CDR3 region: CASSPQGIRQPQHF. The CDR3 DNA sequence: TGTGCCAGCAGCCCTCAGGGGATTCGGCAGCCCCAGCATTTT.

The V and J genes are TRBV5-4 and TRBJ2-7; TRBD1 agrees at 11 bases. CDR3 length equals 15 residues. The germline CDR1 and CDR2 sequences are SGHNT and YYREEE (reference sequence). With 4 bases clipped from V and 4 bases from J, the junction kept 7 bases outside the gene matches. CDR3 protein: CASSPPGTGGYEQYF. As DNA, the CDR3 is TGTGCCAGCAGCCCACCCGGGACAGGGGGATACGAGCAGTACTTC.

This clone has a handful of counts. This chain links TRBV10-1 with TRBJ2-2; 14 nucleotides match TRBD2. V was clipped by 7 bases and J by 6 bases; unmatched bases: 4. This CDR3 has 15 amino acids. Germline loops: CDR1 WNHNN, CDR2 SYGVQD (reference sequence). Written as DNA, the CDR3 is TGCGCCAGCAACCCGGGACTAGCGGGAGCCGGGGAGCTGTTTTTT. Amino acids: CASNPGLAGAGELFF.

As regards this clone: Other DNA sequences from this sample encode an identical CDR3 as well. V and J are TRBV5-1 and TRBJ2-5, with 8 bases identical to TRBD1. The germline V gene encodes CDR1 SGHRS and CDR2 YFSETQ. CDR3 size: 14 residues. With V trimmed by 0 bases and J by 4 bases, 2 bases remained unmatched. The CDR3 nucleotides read TGCGCCAGCAGCTTGGGGGACAGGTCAGAGACCCAGTACTTC. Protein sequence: CASSLGDRSETQYF.

CDR3 coding DNA: TGTGCCAGCAGCCAGGACAGGAACAATCAGCCCCAGCATTTT. Translation gives CASSQDRNNQPQHF. The genes are TRBV6-6 and TRBJ1-5, with 7 bases matching TRBD1. V shed 6 bases, J shed 3 bases, and the junction held 5 bases outside the gene matches. This CDR3 region has 14 residues. In germline, CDR1 is MNHNY, CDR2 SVGAGI (reference sequence).

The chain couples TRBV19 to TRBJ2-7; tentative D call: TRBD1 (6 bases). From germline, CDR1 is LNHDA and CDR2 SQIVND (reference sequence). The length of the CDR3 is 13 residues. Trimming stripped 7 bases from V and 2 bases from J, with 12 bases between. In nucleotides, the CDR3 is TGTGCCAGTAAGACGACAGGTACCTACGAGCAGTACTTC. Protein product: CASKTTGTYEQYF.

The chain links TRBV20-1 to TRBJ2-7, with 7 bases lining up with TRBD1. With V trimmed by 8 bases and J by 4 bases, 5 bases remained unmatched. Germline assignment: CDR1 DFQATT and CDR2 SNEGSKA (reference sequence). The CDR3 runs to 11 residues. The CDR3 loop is CSTLTGYEQYF. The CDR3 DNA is TGCAGTACCTTGACAGGGTACGAGCAGTACTTC.

The CDR3 DNA reads TGCGCCAGCAGCTTTAGCGGGGGGACCTACGAGCAGTACTTC. Translating it yields CASSFSGGTYEQYF. The chain links TRBV5-1 to TRBJ2-7; the match to TRBD2 covers 10 bases. Per the germline V gene, CDR1 is SGHRS and CDR2 is YFSETQ. V trimming: 2 bases; J trimming: 2 bases; junction bases outside the gene matches: 1. This CDR3 spans 14 amino acids.

CDR3 sequence: CASSPKAEETQYF. The CDR3 DNA sequence: TGTGCCAGCTCACCAAAGGCGGAAGAGACCCAGTACTTC. The rearrangement joins TRBV18 to TRBJ2-5; D ambiguous. Trimming shortened V by 2 bases and J by 3 bases, and 7 bases separated the two germline ends. This CDR3 has 13 amino acids. The germline V gene encodes CDR1 KGHSH and CDR2 LQKENI.

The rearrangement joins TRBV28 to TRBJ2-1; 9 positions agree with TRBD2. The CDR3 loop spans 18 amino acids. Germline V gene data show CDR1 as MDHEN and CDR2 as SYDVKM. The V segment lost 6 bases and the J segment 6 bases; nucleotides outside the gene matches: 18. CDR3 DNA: TGTGCCAGCAGGATACCCCAAAGGGTAGCGGGAGCGAGCAATGAGCAGTTCTTC. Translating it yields CASRIPQRVAGASNEQFF.